This T cell receptor beta chain was profiled in a study of blood T cell repertoires in COVID-19. Study at large: Specimens from acute and convalescent COVID-19 originated in the United States, Italy and Spain.

Assay used: immunoSEQ multiplex PCR; TCRdb lists only in-frame clones, some missing. Of about 41,000 clones listed, around 90% are singletons. The CDR3 has 15 residues. V lost 0 bases, J lost 1 base, and 10 bases lay in between. Germline V gives CDR1 SGDLS, CDR2 YYNGEE. The source material was peripheral blood. V gene TRBV9 combines with J gene TRBJ2-5; maybe TRBD2 (5 bases). The TCR was taken from a human donor in a cohort sampled during active COVID-19. In DNA form, the CDR3 reads TGTGCCAGCAGCGTAGAGGGCGGACTCCAAGAGACCCAGTACTTC. Its protein product is CASSVEGGLQETQYF.